This passage covers 5 T cell receptor beta chains from one sample sequenced in a study of blood T cell repertoires in COVID-19. The assay was immunoSEQ multiplex PCR, and TCRdb's table has in-frame clones only and misses some. The sample lists 350,000 or so clones; roughly 87% were seen once. The sample taken for sequencing was PBMCs or T cells enriched from blood (not recorded which). These receptors were obtained from a woman younger than 45 who had recovered from COVID-19.

This rearrangement joins TRBV7-2 to TRBJ2-7, with D possibly matching TRBD2 (5 bases). Trimming removed 5 bases from V and 6 bases from J, with 20 bases in between. CDR3 length: 15 amino acids. Germline assignment: CDR1 SGHTA and CDR2 FQGNSA. The DNA of the CDR3 is TGTGCCAGCAGCCGTTCCCTTCCGGGAAGGGCCGAGCAGTACTTC. Its protein product is CASSRSLPGRAEQYF.

This chain joins TRBV4-3 and TRBJ1-1; D is possibly TRBD1 (5 bases). Germline values: CDR1 LGHNA, CDR2 YSLEER. This CDR3 has 16 amino acids. Trimming removed 1 base from V and 5 bases from J, with 17 bases in between. CDR3 coding DNA: TGCGCCAGCAGCCAAGGGTCGTTTCAGGGAAATACTGAAGCTTTCTTT. This codes for CASSQGSFQGNTEAFF.

CDR3 region: CASSAKDRALMGEQYF. For the CDR3, the DNA is TGTGCCAGCAGCGCAAAGGACAGGGCCCTTATGGGCGAGCAGTACTTC. The chain has TRBV11-2 and TRBJ2-7, with 8 bases identical to TRBD1. V trimming: 5 bases; J trimming: 6 bases; junction bases outside the gene matches: 15. The germline V gene has CDR1 SGHAT and CDR2 FQNNGV. This CDR3 comprises 16 residues. Filled out from reference TRBV11-2 and TRBJ2-7, the complete variable domain reads EAGVAQSPRYKIIEKRQSVAFWCNPISGHATLYWYQQILGQGPKLLIQFQNNGVVDDSQLPKDRFSAERLKGVDSTLKIQPAKLEDSAVYLCASSAKDRALMGEQYFGPGTRLTVT.

The gene calls are TRBV7-8 and TRBJ2-3, with D tentatively TRBD1 (11 bases). Trimming removed 5 bases at V and 4 bases at J, with 22 bases between. In germline, CDR1 is SGHVS, CDR2 FQNEAQ. The CDR3 runs 17 residues. CDR3: CASSTDRGLAGADTQYF. As DNA, the CDR3 is TGTGCCAGCAGCACGGACAGGGGGCTAGCGGGGGCAGATACGCAGTATTTT.

DNA of the CDR3: TGTGCCAGCAGCCGAGGACGGGGGAGCTATGGCTACACCTTC. This codes for CASSRGRGSYGYTF. The genes are TRBV6-5 and TRBJ1-2; maybe TRBD1 (5 bases). The CDR3 is made up of 14 amino acids. The germline V gene encodes CDR1 MNHEY and CDR2 SVGAGI. V gave up 6 bases and J gave up 4 bases, with 15 bases separating them.